The 14 T cell receptor beta chains presented below share a single source sample, sequenced in a study of blood T cell repertoires in COVID-19. Using immunoSEQ multiplex PCR, the repertoire was profiled, and TCRdb retains in-frame clones only, with some absent. The repertoire holds 65,000 to 75,000 clones, with 89% as singletons. Sequencing was performed on peripheral blood. Receptors were obtained from a woman in her forties or fifties with active COVID-19.

The chain uses TRBV7-9 and TRBJ2-2; D is perhaps TRBD2 (6 bases). Germline V gene data show CDR1 as SEHNR and CDR2 as FQNEAQ (reference sequence). Trimming removed 5 bases from V and 3 bases from J, with 13 bases in between. This CDR3 region has 15 residues. The CDR3 bases are TGTGCCAGCAGCGACCGGCGGGGTGACACCGGGGAGCTGTTTTTT. This translates into CASSDRRGDTGELFF.

V is TRBV12-3 or TRBV12-4 and J is TRBJ1-2, with D perhaps matching TRBD1 (5 bases). V was pared by 3 bases and J by 7 bases, with 9 bases between. The CDR3 is 12 residues long. CDR3 DNA sequence: TGTGCCAGCAGTTTGCAGGGAAGTGGCTACACCTTC. Translated, it gives CASSLQGSGYTF.

The chain is built from TRBV4-1 and TRBJ2-2; TRBD2 aligns across 11 bases. Germline CDR1 MGHRA, CDR2 YSYEKL. The CDR3 has 17 residues. V lost 3 bases and J lost 5; bases outside the gene matches: 8. CDR3 amino acids: CASSQRLAGPDTGELFF. In nucleotides, the CDR3 is TGCGCCAGCAGCCAGCGACTAGCGGGACCAGATACCGGGGAGCTGTTTTTT.

The chain uses TRBV3-1 (or the pseudogene TRBV3-2) and TRBJ1-1, with D possibly being TRBD1 (5 bases). Trimming removed 3 bases from V and 0 bases from J, with 17 bases in between. The CDR3 is made up of 17 amino acids. CDR1 LGHDT and CDR2 YNNKEL come from the germline V gene (reference sequence). CDR3 in amino acids: CASSQTDLRAMNTEAFF. The DNA of the CDR3 is TGTGCCAGCAGCCAGACAGATCTTAGGGCAATGAACACTGAAGCTTTCTTT.

Note on this clone: An end of the junction differs from the germline gene, which may be a read error. The V and J genes are TRBV6-6 and TRBJ1-4, with D possibly being TRBD1 (6 bases). Germline-derived CDR1 and CDR2 are MNHNY and SVGAGI (reference sequence). The CDR3 is 12 amino acids. The CDR3 region is CASSKPEQGPSF. The CDR3 DNA sequence: TGTGCCAGCAGTAAGCCGGAACAGGGCCCTAGTTTT.

This clone was seen just once. The chain combines TRBV25-1 with TRBJ2-5; 11 positions agree with TRBD1. The J segment lost 4 bases and the V segment lost 2 bases, leaving 3 bases of the junction unmatched. The CDR3 length is 15 residues. Germline V gene data show CDR1 as MGHDK and CDR2 as SYGVNS. Here the CDR3 reads CASSEGQGAGETQYF. CDR3 DNA sequence: TGTGCCAGCAGTGAAGGACAGGGGGCCGGAGAGACCCAGTACTTC.

V usage is TRBV7-9 and J usage is TRBJ2-3, with a possible D match to TRBD2 (6 bases). The V end lost 4 bases, the J end lost 3 bases, and 17 bases lay between the germline ends. This CDR3 is built from 16 residues. Germline V gives CDR1 SEHNR, CDR2 FQNEAQ (reference sequence). CDR3 sequence reads: CASSSRDSEATDTQYF. In nucleotides, the CDR3 is TGTGCCAGCAGCTCCCGGGACTCGGAGGCGACAGATACGCAGTATTTT. The whole variable domain, filled in from reference TRBV7-9 and TRBJ2-3, reads DTGVSQNPRHKITKRGQNVTFRCDPISEHNRLYWYRQTLGQGPEFLTYFQNEAQLEKSRLLSDRFSAERPKGSFSTLEIQRTEQGDSAMYLCASSSRDSEATDTQYFGPGTRLTVL.

The V call is TRBV5-1, the J call TRBJ2-5; 8 nucleotides line up with TRBD2. Germline V gene data show CDR1 as SGHRS and CDR2 as YFSETQ. This CDR3 contains 16 residues. Losses at the gene ends were 0 bases for V and 0 bases for J; bases not matched to a gene: 4. CDR3 bases: TGCGCCAGCAGCTTGGGGGCTAGCGGGCACCAAGAGACCCAGTACTTC. Protein product: CASSLGASGHQETQYF.

The chain uses TRBV6-6 and TRBJ1-5, with 7 bases that match TRBD1. This CDR3 is built from 14 residues. Looked up from germline, CDR1 is MNHNY and CDR2 is SVGAGI (reference sequence). The trim removed 6 bases at V and 5 bases at J, leaving 7 bases unmatched. CDR3 residues: CASSQPGGDQPQHF. The CDR3 DNA reads as TGTGCCAGCAGCCAGCCAGGGGGTGATCAGCCCCAGCATTTT.

J is TRBJ1-6 and V is TRBV5-1, with D perhaps TRBD1 (5 bases). V was shortened by 0 bases and J by 9 bases, with 10 bases between the two germline ends. CDR1 SGHRS and CDR2 YFSETQ come from the germline V gene. The CDR3 runs to 14 residues. The CDR3 DNA sequence: TGCGCCAGCAGCTTGGCCCGGCAGGGTTCACCCCTCCACTTT. Translation: CASSLARQGSPLHF.

Here the CDR3 reads CAWSVGALYNEQFF. CDR3 DNA sequence: TGTGCCTGGAGTGTAGGGGCCCTCTACAATGAGCAGTTCTTC. This rearrangement joins TRBV30 to TRBJ2-1, with a possible D match to TRBD1 (5 bases). Germline CDR1 and CDR2: GTSNPN and SVGIG (reference sequence). The CDR3 extends over 14 amino acids. V lost 0 bases and J lost 3, with 9 bases in between. The variable domain in full, with the rest retrieved from reference TRBV30 and TRBJ2-1, is SQTIHQWPATLVQPVGSPLSLECTVEGTSNPNLYWYRQAAGRGLQLLFYSVGIGQISSEVPQNLSASRPQDRQFILSSKKLLLSDSGFYLCAWSVGALYNEQFFGPGTRLTVL.

V usage is TRBV9 and J usage is TRBJ2-5, with 12 positions matching TRBD2. CDR1 and CDR2 (germline): SGDLS, YYNGEE. The V segment lost 7 bases and the J segment 3 bases; nucleotides outside the gene matches: 7. The CDR3 consists of 15 residues. This chain's CDR3 is CASAVTSGSKETQYF. In nucleotides, the CDR3 is TGTGCCAGCGCGGTGACTAGCGGGAGCAAAGAGACCCAGTACTTC.

CDR3 nucleotide sequence: TGTGCCAGCAGCCCAGGGCTACTCAATGAGCAGTTCTTC. It is translated as CASSPGLLNEQFF. The chain employs TRBV27 and TRBJ2-1; possibly TRBD1 for D (5 bases). V lost 6 bases to trimming and J lost 6 bases, with 12 bases between them. CDR1 and CDR2 from the germline V gene are MNHEY and SMNVEV (reference sequence). There are 13 residues in the CDR3.

The chain has TRBV7-8 and TRBJ2-7; a weak D match, TRBD2 (5 bases). V gave up 3 bases and J gave up 3 bases, with 15 bases separating them. Germline CDR1 SGHVS, CDR2 FQNEAQ. The CDR3 loop spans 15 amino acids. Here the CDR3 DNA reads TGTGCCAGCAGCTTTGTACTAGGATTTGGCTACGAGCAGTACTTC. This sequence encodes CASSFVLGFGYEQYF.